These T cell receptor beta chains were read from a single sample in a study of CD8+ T cells in alopecia areata. The data were produced by immunoSEQ multiplex PCR, yet TCRdb's version contains in-frame clones alone and is incomplete. The profile shows tens of thousands of clones, approximately 30% of them singletons. This specimen consisted of CD8+ T cells sorted from blood, obtained at week 4, from a patient treated with tofacitinib. Source of these receptors: a human donor with alopecia areata. Each CDR3 is given with its conserved first and last residue. The D gene is left open where the match is weak. For some rows the clone size is stated as once, few or many, or as a class when expanded; others skip it.

abundance: .
j_gene: TRBJ2-3
v_gene: TRBV5-1
d_gene: .
CDR3nt: TGCGCCAGCAGTCTGGAGTCGGTAACAGATACGCAGTATTTT
CDR3aa: CASSLESVTDTQYF

abundance: few
j_gene: TRBJ1-5
v_gene: TRBV28
d_gene: .
CDR3nt: TGTGCCAGCAGTTACGGAATCCCCCAGCATTTT
CDR3aa: CASSYGIPQHF

abundance: few
j_gene: TRBJ2-5
v_gene: TRBV28
d_gene: .
CDR3nt: TGCGCCAGCAGCCAAGATGGCGGGGGCGGAGAGACCCAGTACTTC
CDR3aa: CASSQDGGGGETQYF

abundance: many
j_gene: TRBJ1-1
v_gene: TRBV9
d_gene: .
CDR3nt: TGTGCCAGCAGCGTAGGATACGACACTGAAGCTTTCTTT
CDR3aa: CASSVGYDTEAFF

abundance: many
j_gene: TRBJ2-2
v_gene: TRBV6-4
d_gene: .
CDR3nt: TGTGCCAGCAGTGACGCGAACACCGGGGAGCTGTTTTTT
CDR3aa: CASSDANTGELFF

abundance: .
j_gene: TRBJ2-7
v_gene: TRBV29-1
d_gene: TRBD1
CDR3nt: TGCAGCGTACGGACAGGGTGGAACGAGCAGTACTTC
CDR3aa: CSVRTGWNEQYF

abundance: once
j_gene: TRBJ2-7
v_gene: TRBV30
d_gene: TRBD1
CDR3nt: TGTGCCTGGTCTACTGGACAGGGGACGTACGAGCAGTACTTC
CDR3aa: CAWSTGQGTYEQYF

abundance: .
j_gene: TRBJ1-2
v_gene: TRBV29-1
d_gene: .
CDR3nt: TGCAGCGTTTATAACAGGGCAAACTATGGCTACACCTTC
CDR3aa: CSVYNRANYGYTF

abundance: few
j_gene: TRBJ2-2
v_gene: TRBV27
d_gene: .
CDR3nt: TGTGCCAGCAAAGTTGGAACGGAGCTGTTTTTT
CDR3aa: CASKVGTELFF

abundance: .
j_gene: TRBJ2-3
v_gene: TRBV4-1
d_gene: .
CDR3nt: TGCGCCAGCAGCCAAGTAAGCTCTAGCGAGCAGTATTTT
CDR3aa: CASSQVSSSEQYF

abundance: few
j_gene: TRBJ2-1
v_gene: TRBV11-2
d_gene: .
CDR3nt: TGTGCCAGCAGCTTAGCAAACAGTATGGGCGCTCGTGAGCAGTTCTTC
CDR3aa: CASSLANSMGAREQFF

abundance: few
j_gene: TRBJ2-2
v_gene: TRBV7-8
d_gene: .
CDR3nt: TGTGCCAGCAGCCCAACAGGGTGGGGAAAAACCGGGGAGCTGTTTTTT
CDR3aa: CASSPTGWGKTGELFF

abundance: few
j_gene: TRBJ2-5
v_gene: TRBV23-1
d_gene: .
CDR3nt: TGCGCCAGCAGTCCGGAGGGACGTCGCCAAGAGACCCAGTACTTC
CDR3aa: CASSPEGRRQETQYF

abundance: few
j_gene: TRBJ2-1
v_gene: TRBV25-1
d_gene: TRBD1
CDR3nt: TGTGCCAGCAGTGCCGTCGGGACAGGGTTTGATGAGCAGTTCTTC
CDR3aa: CASSAVGTGFDEQFF

abundance: few
j_gene: TRBJ2-7
v_gene: TRBV9
d_gene: .
CDR3nt: TGTGCCAGCGCCGGACCTACAACCGAGCAGTACTTC
CDR3aa: CASAGPTTEQYF

abundance: few
j_gene: TRBJ2-1
v_gene: TRBV5-1
d_gene: .
CDR3nt: TGCGCCAGCAGCGTTGGGGATGAGCAGTTCTTC
CDR3aa: CASSVGDEQFF

abundance: few
j_gene: TRBJ2-2
v_gene: TRBV29-1
d_gene: .
CDR3nt: TGCAGCGTTCATTCGGGGAACACCGGGGAGCTGTTTTTT
CDR3aa: CSVHSGNTGELFF

abundance: .
j_gene: TRBJ2-5
v_gene: TRBV14
d_gene: .
CDR3nt: TGTGCCAGCAGCCCAGTTGGGGGGGAGACCCAGTACTTC
CDR3aa: CASSPVGGETQYF

abundance: few
j_gene: TRBJ1-4
v_gene: TRBV18
d_gene: .
CDR3nt: TGTGCCAGCTCACCAGCAGCAACTAATGAAAAACTGTTTTTT
CDR3aa: CASSPAATNEKLFF

abundance: once
j_gene: TRBJ2-7
v_gene: TRBV11-2
d_gene: .
CDR3nt: TGTGCCAGCAGCTTAGCCGGAGTCTACGAGCAGTACTTC
CDR3aa: CASSLAGVYEQYF

abundance: few
j_gene: TRBJ2-7
v_gene: TRBV30
d_gene: .
CDR3nt: TGTGCCTGGAAGAGGGACGGGACTTACGAGCAGTACTTC
CDR3aa: CAWKRDGTYEQYF

abundance: .
j_gene: TRBJ2-5
v_gene: TRBV18
d_gene: .
CDR3nt: TGTGCCAGCTCACCACCTAATTGGGAGACCCAGTACTTC
CDR3aa: CASSPPNWETQYF

abundance: few
j_gene: TRBJ2-1
v_gene: TRBV19
d_gene: TRBD2
CDR3nt: TGTGCCAGTAGTATGACTTTGGGGGGGGACAATGAGCAGTTCTTC
CDR3aa: CASSMTLGGDNEQFF

abundance: once
j_gene: TRBJ2-7
v_gene: TRBV5-6
d_gene: TRBD2
CDR3nt: TGTGCCAGCAGCCCCGGACTAGCGGGAAACCACGAGCAGTACTTC
CDR3aa: CASSPGLAGNHEQYF

abundance: .
j_gene: TRBJ2-5
v_gene: TRBV29-1
d_gene: .
CDR3nt: TGCAGCGTTGCCCCCGATCCGGGGACCCAGTACTTC
CDR3aa: CSVAPDPGTQYF

abundance: few
j_gene: TRBJ1-2
v_gene: TRBV29-1
d_gene: .
CDR3nt: TGCAGCGTTGTCTTCGGTAACTATGGCTACACCTTC
CDR3aa: CSVVFGNYGYTF

abundance: .
j_gene: TRBJ1-1
v_gene: TRBV27
d_gene: .
CDR3nt: TGTGCCAGCAGTTTATCGAAGAGGACTGAAGCTTTCTTT
CDR3aa: CASSLSKRTEAFF

abundance: .
j_gene: TRBJ2-7
v_gene: TRBV15
d_gene: .
CDR3nt: TGTGCCACCAGCCTCCCGGGAGTATCCTACGAGCAGTACTTC
CDR3aa: CATSLPGVSYEQYF

abundance: .
j_gene: TRBJ1-2
v_gene: TRBV27
d_gene: TRBD1
CDR3nt: TGTGCCAGCAGTCTTACAGGGGGGTTTAACTATGGCTACACCTTC
CDR3aa: CASSLTGGFNYGYTF

abundance: .
j_gene: TRBJ1-2
v_gene: TRBV15
d_gene: .
CDR3nt: TGTGCCACCAGCAGTAAAGGGAAGGATGGCTACACCTTC
CDR3aa: CATSSKGKDGYTF

abundance: .
j_gene: TRBJ2-4
v_gene: TRBV2
d_gene: TRBD2
CDR3nt: TGTGCCAGCAGTGATTTACTAGCGGGAGGAAGAAACATTCAGTACTTC
CDR3aa: CASSDLLAGGRNIQYF

abundance: few
j_gene: TRBJ1-1
v_gene: TRBV4-1
d_gene: TRBD1
CDR3nt: TGCGCCAGCAGCCAAGTTCAGGGGGCCATGAACACTGAAGCTTTCTTT
CDR3aa: CASSQVQGAMNTEAFF

abundance: .
j_gene: TRBJ1-2
v_gene: TRBV6-1
d_gene: .
CDR3nt: TGTGCCAGCAGTGTAATGATGGGCGGAGGCTATGGCTACACCTTC
CDR3aa: CASSVMMGGGYGYTF

abundance: few
j_gene: TRBJ1-2
v_gene: TRBV27
d_gene: .
CDR3nt: TGTGCCAGCAGTCCCTCGGGGGCCGGCTACACCTTC
CDR3aa: CASSPSGAGYTF

abundance: .
j_gene: TRBJ1-5
v_gene: TRBV7-9
d_gene: .
CDR3nt: TGTGCCAGCAGCGCCCCGGACGGCGATCAGCCCCAGCATTTT
CDR3aa: CASSAPDGDQPQHF

abundance: .
j_gene: TRBJ2-7
v_gene: TRBV7-9
d_gene: .
CDR3nt: TGTGCCAGCAGCTTAGCGGCGGGCCACTCCTACGAGCAGTACTTC
CDR3aa: CASSLAAGHSYEQYF

abundance: few
j_gene: TRBJ2-1
v_gene: TRBV29-1
d_gene: .
CDR3nt: TGCAGCGTGCCTCTGTACCACAATGAGCAGTTCTTC
CDR3aa: CSVPLYHNEQFF

abundance: few
j_gene: TRBJ2-2
v_gene: TRBV30
d_gene: .
CDR3nt: TGTGCCTGGAGTCCTCTGGGACGGGGCACCGGGGAGCTGTTTTTT
CDR3aa: CAWSPLGRGTGELFF

abundance: .
j_gene: TRBJ1-4
v_gene: TRBV4-1
d_gene: TRBD1
CDR3nt: TGCGCCAGCAGCCAGCGGACAGGCTGGGTTGAAAAACTGTTTTTT
CDR3aa: CASSQRTGWVEKLFF

abundance: few
j_gene: TRBJ2-1
v_gene: TRBV19
d_gene: TRBD2
CDR3nt: TGTGCCAGTAGTAAGACTAGCGGGAGGGCCTCCGCCTACAATGAGCAGTTCTTC
CDR3aa: CASSKTSGRASAYNEQFF

abundance: .
j_gene: TRBJ2-7
v_gene: TRBV4-1
d_gene: .
CDR3nt: TGCGCCAGCAGCCAAGACAGGGAAGAGGGGTCCTACGAGCAGTACTTC
CDR3aa: CASSQDREEGSYEQYF

abundance: .
j_gene: TRBJ2-7
v_gene: TRBV4-2
d_gene: TRBD2
CDR3nt: TGTGCCAGCAGCCAAGTATACCGGGAGGGTTTGGACGAGCAGTACTTC
CDR3aa: CASSQVYREGLDEQYF

abundance: few
j_gene: TRBJ2-7
v_gene: TRBV9
d_gene: TRBD1
CDR3nt: TGTGCCAGCAGCTTTCCCGGGACAGCCATACCCAATGGTTCGTGGGAGCAGTACTTC
CDR3aa: CASSFPGTAIPNGSWEQYF

abundance: .
j_gene: TRBJ2-7
v_gene: TRBV29-1
d_gene: .
CDR3nt: TGCAGCGTTGCCGGGTACGAGCAGTACTTC
CDR3aa: CSVAGYEQYF

abundance: few
j_gene: TRBJ2-7
v_gene: TRBV7-9
d_gene: .
CDR3nt: TGTGCCAGCAGCTTAGTTCCCTACGAGCAGTACTTC
CDR3aa: CASSLVPYEQYF

abundance: .
j_gene: TRBJ1-1
v_gene: TRBV7-3
d_gene: TRBD1
CDR3nt: TGTGCCAGCAGCCTGCGAGGGACAGGCAGCACTGAAGCTTTCTTT
CDR3aa: CASSLRGTGSTEAFF

abundance: .
j_gene: TRBJ2-7
v_gene: TRBV28
d_gene: .
CDR3nt: TGTGCCAGCACCACGGGGTACGAGCAGTACTTC
CDR3aa: CASTTGYEQYF

abundance: .
j_gene: TRBJ2-3
v_gene: TRBV29-1
d_gene: TRBD1
CDR3nt: TGCAGCGTGACAGGGGTCGGTGTCGTAGATACGCAGTATTTT
CDR3aa: CSVTGVGVVDTQYF

abundance: .
j_gene: TRBJ1-1
v_gene: TRBV27
d_gene: .
CDR3nt: TGTGCCAGCAGTCCCGGGGGCATCACTGAAGCTTTCTTT
CDR3aa: CASSPGGITEAFF

abundance: .
j_gene: TRBJ2-5
v_gene: TRBV13
d_gene: TRBD1
CDR3nt: TGTGCCAGCAGCTTAGGCCGGACAGGGGTCGAGACCCAGTACTTC
CDR3aa: CASSLGRTGVETQYF

abundance: .
j_gene: TRBJ2-7
v_gene: TRBV29-1
d_gene: TRBD1
CDR3nt: TGCAGCGTCCTCAGGGGGGAGCAGTACTTC
CDR3aa: CSVLRGEQYF

abundance: few
j_gene: TRBJ2-7
v_gene: TRBV2
d_gene: TRBD2
CDR3nt: TGTGCCAGCAGTACTTCCCTAGCGGGCCCTACCTACGAGCAGTACTTC
CDR3aa: CASSTSLAGPTYEQYF

abundance: .
j_gene: TRBJ2-7
v_gene: TRBV5-1
d_gene: TRBD2
CDR3nt: TGCGCCAGCAGCTCACCGACTAGCGGGAGGAGGTACGAGCAGTACTTC
CDR3aa: CASSSPTSGRRYEQYF

abundance: once
j_gene: TRBJ2-1
v_gene: TRBV7-3
d_gene: .
CDR3nt: TGTGCCAGCAGCTTAACCGGGGCTATATCCTACAATGAGCAGTTCTTC
CDR3aa: CASSLTGAISYNEQFF

abundance: few
j_gene: TRBJ1-2
v_gene: TRBV16
d_gene: TRBD1
CDR3nt: TGTGCCAGCAGCTCGCTAACAGGGGAGGGCTACACCTTC
CDR3aa: CASSSLTGEGYTF

abundance: few
j_gene: TRBJ2-7
v_gene: TRBV29-1
d_gene: .
CDR3nt: TGCAGCGTTGGGAGCAGTTACGAGCAGTACTTC
CDR3aa: CSVGSSYEQYF